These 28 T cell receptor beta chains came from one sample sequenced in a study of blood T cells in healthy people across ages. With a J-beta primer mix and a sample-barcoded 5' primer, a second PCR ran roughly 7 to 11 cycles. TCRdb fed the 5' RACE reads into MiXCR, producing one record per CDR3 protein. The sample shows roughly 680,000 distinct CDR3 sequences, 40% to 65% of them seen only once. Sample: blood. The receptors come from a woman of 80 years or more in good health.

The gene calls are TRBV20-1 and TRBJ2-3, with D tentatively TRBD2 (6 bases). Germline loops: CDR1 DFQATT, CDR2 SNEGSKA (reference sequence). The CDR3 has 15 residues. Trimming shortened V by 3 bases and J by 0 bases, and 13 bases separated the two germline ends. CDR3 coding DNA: TGCAGTGCTAGCGAGTTAGGGAGGAGCACAGATACGCAGTATTTT. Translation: CSASELGRSTDTQYF.

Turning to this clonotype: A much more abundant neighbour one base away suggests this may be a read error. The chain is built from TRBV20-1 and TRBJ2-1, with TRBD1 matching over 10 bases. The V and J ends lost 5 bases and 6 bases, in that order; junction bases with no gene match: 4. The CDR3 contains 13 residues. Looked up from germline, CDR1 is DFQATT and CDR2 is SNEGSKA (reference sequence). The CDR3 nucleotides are TGCAGTGCTTTAGGACAGGGGGTCAATGAGCAGTTCTTC. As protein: CSALGQGVNEQFF.

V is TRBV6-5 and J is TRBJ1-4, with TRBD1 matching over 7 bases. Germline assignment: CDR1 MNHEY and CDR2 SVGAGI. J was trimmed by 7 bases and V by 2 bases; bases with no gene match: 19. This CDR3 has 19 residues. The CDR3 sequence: CASSYPPSRRRGPSEKLFF. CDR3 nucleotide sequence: TGTGCCAGCAGTTACCCTCCCTCGCGGCGGAGGGGGCCGAGTGAAAAACTGTTTTTT.

DNA of the CDR3: TGCGCCAGCAGCCAAGTCTTACCCACTCTAACCGGGGAGCTGTTTTTT. Translating gives CASSQVLPTLTGELFF. This chain connects TRBV4-1 to TRBJ2-2; no definite D call. Germline-derived CDR1 and CDR2 are MGHRA and YSYEKL. There are 16 residues in the CDR3. V was cut by 1 base and J by 5 bases, with 14 bases left in between.

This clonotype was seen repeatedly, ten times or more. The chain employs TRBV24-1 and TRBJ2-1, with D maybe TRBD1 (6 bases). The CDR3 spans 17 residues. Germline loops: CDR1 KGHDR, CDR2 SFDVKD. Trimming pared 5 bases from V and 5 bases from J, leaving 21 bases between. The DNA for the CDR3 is TGTGCCACCAGTGGTGGGCCAGGGGATCGGGCCCACAATGAGCAGTTCTTC. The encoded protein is CATSGGPGDRAHNEQFF.

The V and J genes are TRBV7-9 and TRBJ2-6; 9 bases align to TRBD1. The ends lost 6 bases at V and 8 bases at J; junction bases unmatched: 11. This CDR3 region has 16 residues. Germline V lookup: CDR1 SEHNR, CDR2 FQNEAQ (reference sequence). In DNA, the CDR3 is TGTGCCAGCAGTAATTCCGGGACAGGGATAACCAACGTCCTGACTTTC. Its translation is CASSNSGTGITNVLTF.

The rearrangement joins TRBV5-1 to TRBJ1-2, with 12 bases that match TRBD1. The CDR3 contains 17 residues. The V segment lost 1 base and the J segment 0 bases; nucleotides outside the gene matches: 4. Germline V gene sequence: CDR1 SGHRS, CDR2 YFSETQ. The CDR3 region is CASSLIGTGGPNYGYTF. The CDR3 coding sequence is TGCGCCAGCAGCTTGATCGGGACAGGGGGCCCTAACTATGGCTACACCTTC.

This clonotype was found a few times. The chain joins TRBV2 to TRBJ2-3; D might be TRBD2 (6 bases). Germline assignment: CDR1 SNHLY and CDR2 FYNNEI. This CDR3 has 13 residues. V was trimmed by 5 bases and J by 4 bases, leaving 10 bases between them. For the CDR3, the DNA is TGTGCCAGCAGTAAACGACTAGCAGATACGCAGTATTTT. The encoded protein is CASSKRLADTQYF.

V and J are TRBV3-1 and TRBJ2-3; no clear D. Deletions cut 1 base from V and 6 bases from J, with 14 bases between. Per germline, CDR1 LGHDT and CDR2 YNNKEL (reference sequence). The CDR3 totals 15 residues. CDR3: CASSQVGSLVDTQYF. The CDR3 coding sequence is TGTGCCAGCAGCCAAGTAGGGTCTTTGGTGGATACGCAGTATTTT.

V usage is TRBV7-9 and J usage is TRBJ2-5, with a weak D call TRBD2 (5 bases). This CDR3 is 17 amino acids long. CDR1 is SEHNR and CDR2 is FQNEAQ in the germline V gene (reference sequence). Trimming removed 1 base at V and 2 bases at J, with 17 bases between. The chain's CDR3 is CASSLGRGRFEQETQYF. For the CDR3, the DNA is TGTGCCAGCAGCTTAGGCCGAGGGAGATTTGAACAAGAGACCCAGTACTTC.

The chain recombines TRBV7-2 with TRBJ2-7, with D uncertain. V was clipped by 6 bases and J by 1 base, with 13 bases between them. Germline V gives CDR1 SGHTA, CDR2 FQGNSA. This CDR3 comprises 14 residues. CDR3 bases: TGTGCCAGCAGTTTACAGCCCCGATCCTACGAGCAGTACTTC. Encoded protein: CASSLQPRSYEQYF.

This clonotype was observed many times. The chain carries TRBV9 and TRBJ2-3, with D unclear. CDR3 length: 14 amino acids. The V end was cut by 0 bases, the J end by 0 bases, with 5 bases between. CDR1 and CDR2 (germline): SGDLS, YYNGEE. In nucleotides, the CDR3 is TGTGCCAGCAGCGTAGTGGGAAGCACAGATACGCAGTATTTT. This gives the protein CASSVVGSTDTQYF.

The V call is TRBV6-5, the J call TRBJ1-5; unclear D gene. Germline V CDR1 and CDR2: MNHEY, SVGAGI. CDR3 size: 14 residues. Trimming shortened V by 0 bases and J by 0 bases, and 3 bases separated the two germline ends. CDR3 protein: CASSYSYSNQPQHF. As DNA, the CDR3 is TGTGCCAGCAGTTACTCCTATAGCAATCAGCCCCAGCATTTT.

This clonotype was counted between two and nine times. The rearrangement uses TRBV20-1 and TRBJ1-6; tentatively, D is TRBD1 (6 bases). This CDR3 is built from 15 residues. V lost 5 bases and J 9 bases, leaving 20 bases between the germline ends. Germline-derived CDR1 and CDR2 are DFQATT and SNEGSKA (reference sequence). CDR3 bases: TGCAGTGCTCGCGGGGCCACAGGGTTAGGTTCACCCCTCCACTTT. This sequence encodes CSARGATGLGSPLHF.

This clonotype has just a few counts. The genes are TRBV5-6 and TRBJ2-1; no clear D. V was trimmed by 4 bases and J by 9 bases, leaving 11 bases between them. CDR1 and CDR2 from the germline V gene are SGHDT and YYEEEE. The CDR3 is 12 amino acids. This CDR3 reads CASSRGGGEQFF. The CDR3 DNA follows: TGTGCCAGCAGCCGCGGTGGTGGTGAGCAGTTCTTC.

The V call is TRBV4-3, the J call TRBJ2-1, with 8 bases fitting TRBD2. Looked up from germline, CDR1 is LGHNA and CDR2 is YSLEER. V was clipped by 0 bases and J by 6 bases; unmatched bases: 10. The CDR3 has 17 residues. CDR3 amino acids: CASSQDVGRGVTNEQFF. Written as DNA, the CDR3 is TGCGCCAGCAGCCAAGATGTCGGGCGGGGGGTCACCAATGAGCAGTTCTTC.

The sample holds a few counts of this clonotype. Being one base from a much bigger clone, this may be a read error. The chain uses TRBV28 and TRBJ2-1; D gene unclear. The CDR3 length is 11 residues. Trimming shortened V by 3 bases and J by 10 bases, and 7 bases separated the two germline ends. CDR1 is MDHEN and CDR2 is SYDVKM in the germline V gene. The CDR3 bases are TGTGCCAGCAGTTTTCTGTACGAGCAGTTCTTC. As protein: CASSFLYEQFF.

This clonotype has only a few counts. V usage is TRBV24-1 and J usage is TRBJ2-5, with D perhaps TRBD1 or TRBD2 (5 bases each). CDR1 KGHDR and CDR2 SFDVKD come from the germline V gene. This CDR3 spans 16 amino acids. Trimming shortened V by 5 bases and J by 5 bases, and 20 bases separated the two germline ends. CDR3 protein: CATSVPGTGSEETQYF. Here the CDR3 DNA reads TGTGCCACCAGTGTTCCGGGGACGGGATCGGAGGAGACCCAGTACTTC.

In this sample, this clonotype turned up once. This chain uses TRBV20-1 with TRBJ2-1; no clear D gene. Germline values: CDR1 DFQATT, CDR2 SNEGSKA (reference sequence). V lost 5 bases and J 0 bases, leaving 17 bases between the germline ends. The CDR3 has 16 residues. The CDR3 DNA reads TGCAGTGCTCTCGATTGGGTTTCAGGCTCCTACAATGAGCAGTTCTTC. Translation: CSALDWVSGSYNEQFF.

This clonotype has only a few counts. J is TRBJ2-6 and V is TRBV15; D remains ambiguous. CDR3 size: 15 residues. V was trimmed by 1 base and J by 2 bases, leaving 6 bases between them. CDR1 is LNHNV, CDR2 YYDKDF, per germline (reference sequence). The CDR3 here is CATSRAVPGANVLTF. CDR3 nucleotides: TGTGCCACCAGCAGAGCCGTTCCTGGGGCCAACGTCCTGACTTTC.

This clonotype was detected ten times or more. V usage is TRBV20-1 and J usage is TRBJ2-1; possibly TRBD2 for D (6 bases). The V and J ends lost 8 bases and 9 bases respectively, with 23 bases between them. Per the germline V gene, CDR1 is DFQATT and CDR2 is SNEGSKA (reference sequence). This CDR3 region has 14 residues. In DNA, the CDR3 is TGCAGTCCATTCCGGGGGTTCTTTGGAAGTGAGCAGTTCTTC. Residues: CSPFRGFFGSEQFF.

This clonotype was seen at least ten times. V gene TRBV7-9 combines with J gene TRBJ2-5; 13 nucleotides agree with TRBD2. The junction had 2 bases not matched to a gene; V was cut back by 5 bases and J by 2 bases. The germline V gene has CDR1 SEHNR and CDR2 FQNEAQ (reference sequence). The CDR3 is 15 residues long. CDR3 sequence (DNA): TGTGCCAGCAGCACACTAGCGGGGGGGCAAGAGACCCAGTACTTC. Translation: CASSTLAGGQETQYF.

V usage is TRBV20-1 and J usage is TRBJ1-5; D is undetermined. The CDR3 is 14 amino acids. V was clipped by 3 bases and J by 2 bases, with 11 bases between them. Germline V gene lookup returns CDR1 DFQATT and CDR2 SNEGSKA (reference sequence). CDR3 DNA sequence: TGCAGTGCTAGGATTGGGTCCCGCAATCAGCCCCAGCATTTT. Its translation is CSARIGSRNQPQHF.

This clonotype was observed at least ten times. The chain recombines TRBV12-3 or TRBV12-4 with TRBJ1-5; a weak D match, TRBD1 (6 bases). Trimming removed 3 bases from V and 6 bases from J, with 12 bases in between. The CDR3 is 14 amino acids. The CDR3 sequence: CASSFRSGAQPQHF. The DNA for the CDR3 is TGTGCCAGCAGTTTCAGGTCAGGGGCTCAGCCCCAGCATTTT.

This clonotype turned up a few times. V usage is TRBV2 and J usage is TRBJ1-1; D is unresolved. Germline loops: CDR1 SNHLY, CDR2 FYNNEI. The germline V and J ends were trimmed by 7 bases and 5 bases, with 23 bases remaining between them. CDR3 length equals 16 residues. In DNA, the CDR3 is TGTGCCAGCAATAAGTGGGCAGGAGGTTCAGTTACTGAAGCTTTCTTT. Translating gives CASNKWAGGSVTEAFF.

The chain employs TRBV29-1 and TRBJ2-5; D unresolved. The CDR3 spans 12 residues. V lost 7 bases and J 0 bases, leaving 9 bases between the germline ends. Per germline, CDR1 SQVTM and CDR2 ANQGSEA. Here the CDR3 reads CSAKTDQETQYF. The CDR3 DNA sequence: TGCAGCGCCAAGACGGACCAAGAGACCCAGTACTTC. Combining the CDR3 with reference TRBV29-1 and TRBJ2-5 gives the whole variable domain SAVISQKPSRDICQRGTSLTIQCQVDSQVTMMFWYRQQPGQSLTLIATANQGSEATYESGFVIDKFPISRPNLTFSTLTVSNMSPEDSSIYLCSAKTDQETQYFGPGTRLLVL.

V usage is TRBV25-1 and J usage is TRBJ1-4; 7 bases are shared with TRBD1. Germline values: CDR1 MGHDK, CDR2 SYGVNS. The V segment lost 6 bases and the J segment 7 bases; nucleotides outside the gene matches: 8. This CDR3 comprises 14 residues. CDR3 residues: CASSRQGVGEKLFF. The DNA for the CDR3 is TGTGCCAGCAGCCGCCAGGGGGTTGGTGAAAAACTGTTTTTT.

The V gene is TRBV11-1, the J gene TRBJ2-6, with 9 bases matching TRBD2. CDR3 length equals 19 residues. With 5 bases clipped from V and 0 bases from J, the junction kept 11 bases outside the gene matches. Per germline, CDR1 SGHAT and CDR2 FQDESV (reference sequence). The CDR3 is CASSTSRTSESSGANVLTF. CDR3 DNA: TGTGCCAGCAGCACATCCCGGACTAGCGAATCCTCTGGGGCCAACGTCCTGACTTTC.